This TCR beta chain was documented in a study of breast tumors, draining lymph nodes, adjacent tissues. Findings and limits, study-wide: Tumor TCR diversity was below lymph nodes but above nontumor tissue. The data were judged consistent with most tumor T cells coming from lymph node and expanding in tumor. Luminal-like breast cancer showed significantly greater tumor-nontumor repertoire similarity than basal-like breast cancer did. Data only fit, rather than demonstrated, lymph node origin of most tumor T cells.

The CDR3 totals 13 residues. Trimming shortened V by 5 bases and J by 9 bases, and 16 bases separated the two germline ends. TCRdb re-analysed the multiplex PCR reads in MiXCR, keeping a single row per CDR3 protein. The sample carries about 100,000 distinct CDR3 sequences, around 20% recorded once. Samples came from axillary lymph nodes draining the breast cancer. This clonotype was counted many times. The antigen remains undetermined. The source of this sequence is a female donor with breast cancer. Some clones in this sample may be carry-over from other donors' samples. Sample: axillary lymph node tissue. The chain recombines TRBV12-3 or TRBV12-4 with TRBJ1-2; D is possibly TRBD1 (5 bases). DNA for the CDR3: TGTGCCAGCAGTACAGACAGACTCCAAAGCTACACCTTC. This translates into CASSTDRLQSYTF.